The 14 T cell receptor beta chains below all came from one sample that was sequenced in a study of tumor-infiltrating lymphocytes in primary liver carcinoma. They got blood RNA out of unsorted whole blood and also pulled out germline DNA. From about 490 ng of total RNA, TCR beta-specific cDNA was reverse-transcribed using a constant-region primer. Investigators got TCR beta libraries out of three nested multiplex PCR rounds, done with slightly modified ARM-PCR. A C-beta reverse primer was combined with TRBV1-TRBV30 forward primers in the first two PCR rounds, and each round had around 10 cycles. MiXCR, run by TCRdb on the multiplex PCR reads, gives a single entry per CDR3 protein. The sample lists 320,000 or so distinct CDR3 sequences, about 60% occurring once. The sample taken for sequencing was peripheral blood. The receptors come from a man aged 40-49 years with primary liver carcinoma and hepatitis B virus infection.

With regard to this clonotype: This could be a read error, since a much larger clone is one nucleotide away. CDR3 residues: CAGSVGVRDEQFF. The CDR3 DNA reads as TGTGCCGGCAGTGTTGGAGTTAGAGATGAGCAGTTCTTC. This chain connects TRBV6-1 to TRBJ2-1, with D unresolved. Germline V gene data show CDR1 as MNHNS and CDR2 as SASEGT. The CDR3 runs to 13 residues.

This clonotype occurred a few times. A much larger clonotype is one base distant, so this may be a read error. The J gene is TRBJ2-2, the V gene TRBV6-2 or TRBV6-3; TRBD2 aligns across 7 bases. CDR1 and CDR2 (germline): MNHEY, SVGEGT. The CDR3 has 15 amino acids. This chain's CDR3 is CASSQTSVNTGELLF. CDR3 bases: TGTGCCAGCAGTCAAACTAGCGTGAACACCGGGGAGCTGCTTTTT.

Notes on this clonotype: One junction end does not reproduce the germline sequence, and a read error may be involved. V gene TRBV11-2 combines with J gene TRBJ2-1; 7 positions agree with TRBD2. CDR1 is SGHAT, CDR2 FQNNGV, per germline. The CDR3 is made up of 15 amino acids. CDR3: CASSRTGTNGDEQFF. The CDR3 DNA is TGTGCCAGCAGCCGTACCGGGACTAACGGGGATGAACAGTTCTTC.

Only a few counts were recorded for this clonotype. The chain joins TRBV6-2 or TRBV6-3 to TRBJ2-7, with no clear D. The CDR3 totals 12 residues. CDR1 and CDR2 from the germline V gene are MNHEY and SVGEGT. The V end lost 5 bases, the J end lost 3 bases, and 8 bases lay between the germline ends. The CDR3 spells CASSLRIYEQYF. CDR3 nucleotides: TGTGCCAGCAGTCTCCGGATCTACGAGCAGTACTTC.

As for this clonotype: Compared with germline, one end of the junction differs, possibly owing to a read error. The chain uses TRBV30 and TRBJ2-2; 9 bases are a match to TRBD2. The CDR3 totals 16 residues. Germline assignment: CDR1 GTSNPN and CDR2 SVGIG (reference sequence). The CDR3 loop is CAGTRVAGVNTGELVF. CDR3 nucleotide sequence: TGTGCCGGGACTCGAGTAGCGGGAGTCAACACGGGGGAGCTGGTTTTT.

The rearrangement uses TRBV5-6 and TRBJ1-1, with TRBD1 as a possible D gene (5 bases). Germline V gene lookup returns CDR1 SGHDT and CDR2 YYEEEE. The V end lost 4 bases, the J end lost 4 bases, and 17 bases lay between the germline ends. The CDR3 sequence is 15 residues long. CDR3 bases: TGTGCCAGCAGCAAGGGACGCCGGCGCGCCACTGAAGCTTTCTTT. Translating gives CASSKGRRRATEAFF.

Details on this clonotype: A much larger clone differs by one base, so this may be a read error. This chain links TRBV6-5 with TRBJ2-6; D unresolved. Per the germline V gene, CDR1 is MNHEY and CDR2 is SVGAGI. CDR3 size: 14 residues. In DNA form, the CDR3 reads TGTGCCTGCAGAAAGAGCTCTGGGGCCAACGTCCTGACTTTC. As protein: CACRKSSGANVLTF.

Comments on this clonotype: The junction departs from germline at one end; a sequencing error may be responsible. The chain carries TRBV29-1 and TRBJ2-6; weak D call: TRBD1 (5 bases). Germline CDR1 and CDR2: SQVTM and ANQGSEA. The CDR3 covers 12 residues. CDR3 residues: CIDDSGAIVLTF. In DNA, the CDR3 is TGCATCGATGACTCTGGGGCCATCGTCCTGACTTTC. The whole variable domain, filled in from reference TRBV29-1 and TRBJ2-6, reads SAVISQKPSRDICQRGTSLTIQCQVDSQVTMMFWYRQQPGQSLTLIATANQGSEATYESGFVIDKFPISRPNLTFSTLTVSNMSPEDSSIYLCIDDSGAIVLTFGAGSRLTVL.

With respect to this clonotype: As the CDR3 is not closed by the conserved phenylalanine or tryptophan, this likely results from a read error. The chain recombines TRBV11-1 with TRBJ2-7; perhaps TRBD1 as D (6 bases). The CDR3 spans 16 residues. Per germline, CDR1 SGHAT and CDR2 FQDESV (reference sequence). V was cut by 3 bases and J by 3 bases, with 18 bases left in between. The CDR3 nucleotides read TGTGCCAGCAGCTTGGGGCCCGGGATAGGGGGCTACGAGCAGTACTCC. Its protein is CASSLGPGIGGYEQYS.

This clonotype was recorded many times. For the CDR3, the DNA is TGCGCCAGCAGCCAAGAAGGCAGCACAGATACGCAGTATTTT. It specifies CASSQEGSTDTQYF. The rearrangement joins TRBV4-3 to TRBJ2-3; D not resolved. CDR3 length: 14 residues. V shed 0 bases and J shed 0 bases, with 4 bases lying between them. Germline V lookup: CDR1 LGHNA, CDR2 YSLEER.

Note on this clonotype: At one boundary the junction diverges from the germline segment, which might be a read error. The gene calls are TRBV11-2 and TRBJ1-1; a possible D gene is TRBD1 (6 bases). CDR3 length: 13 amino acids. The germline CDR1 and CDR2 sequences are SGHAT and FQNNGV. The CDR3 DNA is TGTGCCAGTAGCTTAGCCCCGGACAGTAATGCTTTCTTT. Protein sequence: CASSLAPDSNAFF.

This clonotype was found once. The chain has TRBV5-4 and TRBJ2-1, with TRBD2 matching 7 bases. The length of the CDR3 is 13 residues. V lost 5 bases to trimming and J lost 9 bases; unmatched junction nucleotides: 8. CDR1 is SGHNT, CDR2 YYREEE, per germline (reference sequence). Here the CDR3 DNA reads TGTGCCAGCAGAACGGGAGGCCACGCTGAGCAGTTCTTC. Its translation: CASRTGGHAEQFF.

The sample holds a few counts of this clonotype. The rearrangement joins TRBV11-2 to TRBJ2-1; 9 bases fit TRBD2. Germline V gene data show CDR1 as SGHAT and CDR2 as FQNNGV. This CDR3 has 16 residues. Trimming at V came to 0 bases and at J to 10 bases, leaving 10 bases not matched to a gene. The CDR3 DNA reads TGTGCCAGCAGCTTAGAACTAGCGGGTCCGAGGTCAGAGCAGTTCTTC. As protein: CASSLELAGPRSEQFF.

Comments on this clonotype: One base away lies a much larger clone, so this may be a sequencing read error. The chain employs TRBV4-3 and TRBJ2-4, with 9 bases identical to TRBD1. CDR3 length equals 15 residues. Germline V gene sequence: CDR1 LGHNA, CDR2 YSLEER. CDR3 sequence reads: CATSQSTGGKNIQYF. The DNA for the CDR3 is TGCGCCACCAGCCAATCGACAGGGGGGAAAAACATTCAGTACTTC.